Shown below are 14 T cell receptor beta chains from a single sample sequenced in a study of T-cell memory formation after mild COVID-19. TCRdb used MiXCR to reprocess the 5' RACE reads, holding one entry per CDR3 protein. Of approximately 340,000 distinct CDR3 sequences detected, roughly 13% appear once; the ten largest clones hold roughly a fifth. Sequences were obtained from PBMCs or a T cell subset sorted from them (not recorded which). These receptor sequences come from a man younger than 35 who had mild COVID-19 (a few samples of this study predate the infection). Cell type and time point are not known.

The DNA of the CDR3 is TGTGCCAGCAGCCTCCCGGGAGGGTTAGGCAATGAGCAGTTCTTC. Translation gives CASSLPGGLGNEQFF. This chain joins TRBV7-9 and TRBJ2-1, with 8 bases identical to TRBD2. V trimming: 5 bases; J trimming: 6 bases; junction bases outside the gene matches: 9. The CDR3 covers 15 residues. Germline V gene sequence: CDR1 SEHNR, CDR2 FQNEAQ (reference sequence). The full variable domain, with the rest looked up from reference TRBV7-9 and TRBJ2-1, is DTGVSQNPRHKITKRGQNVTFRCDPISEHNRLYWYRQTLGQGPEFLTYFQNEAQLEKSRLLSDRFSAERPKGSFSTLEIQRTEQGDSAMYLCASSLPGGLGNEQFFGPGTRLTVL.

This clonotype was observed a few times. The chain is built from TRBV7-9 and TRBJ2-3; D uncertain. This CDR3 comprises 13 residues. CDR1 is SEHNR, CDR2 FQNEAQ, per germline (reference sequence). V lost 0 bases to trimming and J lost 5 bases, with 6 bases between them. The CDR3 reads CASSLAVGDTQYF. The CDR3 bases are TGTGCCAGCAGCTTAGCAGTGGGAGATACGCAGTATTTT. Together with reference TRBV7-9 and TRBJ2-3, the CDR3 gives the full variable domain: DTGVSQNPRHKITKRGQNVTFRCDPISEHNRLYWYRQTLGQGPEFLTYFQNEAQLEKSRLLSDRFSAERPKGSFSTLEIQRTEQGDSAMYLCASSLAVGDTQYFGPGTRLTVL.

This clonotype came up a few times. V usage is TRBV6-2 or TRBV6-3 and J usage is TRBJ2-7, with a weak D call TRBD2 (6 bases). Germline assignment: CDR1 MNHEY and CDR2 SVGEGT. This CDR3 region has 14 residues. The CDR3 loop reads CASSPRRAYYGQYV. Written as DNA, the CDR3 is TGTGCCAGCAGCCCCCGGAGGGCATATTACGGGCAGTACGTC.

V and J are TRBV6-6 and TRBJ1-2; D is undetermined. The ends were cut back, 5 bases at V and 8 bases at J, with 27 bases in the middle. The germline CDR1 and CDR2 sequences are MNHNY and SVGAGI (reference sequence). The CDR3 length is 17 residues. This chain's CDR3 is CASSQQKLQTYRYGYTF. Here the CDR3 DNA reads TGTGCCAGCAGTCAACAAAAACTCCAAACATACCGATACGGCTACACCTTC.

This clonotype showed up just a few times. The J gene is TRBJ2-3, the V gene TRBV24-1, with 10 bases that match TRBD1. CDR1 and CDR2 (germline): KGHDR, SFDVKD. This CDR3 is 16 amino acids long. V gave up 1 base and J gave up 6 bases; unmatched junction bases: 6. CDR3 in DNA: TGTGCCACCAGTGATTTTCTGGGACAGGGGAGGGATACGCAGTATTTT. Translation gives CATSDFLGQGRDTQYF.

This clonotype has a handful of counts. The J gene is TRBJ2-1, the V gene TRBV7-8, with D unclear. This CDR3 is built from 14 residues. Germline assignment: CDR1 SGHVS and CDR2 FQNEAQ. V lost 10 bases to trimming and J lost 6 bases, with 19 bases between them. The CDR3 nucleotides are TGTGCCACCCAGCTTGGCCTTTCGGGCAATGAGCAGTTCTTC. Its translation: CATQLGLSGNEQFF. The full variable domain, completed using reference TRBV7-8 and TRBJ2-1, is GAGVSQSPRYKVAKRGQDVALRCDPISGHVSLFWYQQALGQGPEFLTYFQNEAQLDKSGLPSDRFFAERPEGSVSTLKIQRTQQEDSAVYLCATQLGLSGNEQFFGPGTRLTVL.

The chain employs TRBV30 and TRBJ1-1; no definite D call. The germline V gene encodes CDR1 GTSNPN and CDR2 SVGIG (reference sequence). Trimming took off 4 bases at V and 1 base at J, with 13 bases between the two ends. This CDR3 has 14 amino acids. The CDR3 DNA is TGTGCCTGGATTAAGACCCCCAGGAACACTGAAGCTTTCTTT. Its protein product is CAWIKTPRNTEAFF.

The chain uses TRBV20-1 and TRBJ2-7; no firm D call. The CDR3 has 12 amino acids. Germline V lookup: CDR1 DFQATT, CDR2 SNEGSKA (reference sequence). V lost 6 bases to trimming and J lost 2 bases, with 11 bases between them. The CDR3 spells CSAAGRTYEQYF. CDR3 in DNA: TGCAGTGCCGCTGGCAGAACCTACGAGCAGTACTTC.

This clonotype turned up a few times. V and J are TRBV29-1 and TRBJ2-2; 10 bases map to TRBD1. Germline trimming cut 2 bases from V and 3 bases from J; bases unmatched to any gene: 3. The CDR3 loop spans 15 amino acids. In germline, CDR1 is SQVTM, CDR2 ANQGSEA. DNA for the CDR3: TGCAGCGTTGAAAGGGACAGGGGTTACACCGGGGAGCTGTTTTTT. Residues: CSVERDRGYTGELFF.

The chain carries TRBV7-8 and TRBJ2-7; D possibly corresponds to TRBD2 (6 bases). CDR3 length: 15 amino acids. Deletions cut 5 bases from V and 3 bases from J, with 17 bases between. Looked up from germline, CDR1 is SGHVS and CDR2 is FQNEAQ. CDR3 DNA sequence: TGTGCCAGCAGCCCCCTGGGGGGAAAGGACTACGAGCAGTACGTC. This encodes CASSPLGGKDYEQYV.

The chain couples TRBV4-1 to TRBJ2-1, with D possibly TRBD2 on 5 matching bases. Germline V gives CDR1 MGHRA, CDR2 YSYEKL. V lost 2 bases and J lost 6, with 14 bases in between. The CDR3 extends over 15 amino acids. The CDR3 sequence: CASSQPRSRGNEQFF. CDR3 nucleotide sequence: TGCGCCAGCAGCCAACCTCGGAGTCGGGGCAATGAGCAGTTCTTC.

This clonotype has a handful of counts. The chain couples TRBV28 to TRBJ2-3; maybe TRBD2 (6 bases). Looked up from germline, CDR1 is MDHEN and CDR2 is SYDVKM. V lost 4 bases and J lost 0, with 11 bases in between. There are 15 residues in the CDR3. The CDR3 loop is CASSWLAPSTDTQYF. CDR3 sequence (DNA): TGTGCCAGCAGTTGGCTAGCGCCCAGCACAGATACGCAGTATTTT.

A few counts support this clonotype. The chain uses TRBV6-1 and TRBJ2-7; 7 bases align to TRBD2. Germline V gene data show CDR1 as MNHNS and CDR2 as SASEGT. The ends lost 8 bases at V and 2 bases at J; junction bases unmatched: 6. The CDR3 spans 13 residues. This chain's CDR3 is CASGRETAYEQYV. CDR3 DNA sequence: TGTGCCAGCGGGAGGGAGACAGCCTACGAGCAGTACGTC.

This clonotype was recorded a few times. V is TRBV6-5 and J is TRBJ1-5, with 7 positions matching TRBD1. Germline-derived CDR1 and CDR2 are MNHEY and SVGAGI. The CDR3 totals 16 residues. The ends lost 6 bases at V and 4 bases at J; junction bases unmatched: 12. The CDR3 spells CASRATGTAVNQPQHF. As DNA, the CDR3 is TGTGCCAGCAGAGCCACCGGGACAGCGGTAAATCAGCCCCAGCATTTT.